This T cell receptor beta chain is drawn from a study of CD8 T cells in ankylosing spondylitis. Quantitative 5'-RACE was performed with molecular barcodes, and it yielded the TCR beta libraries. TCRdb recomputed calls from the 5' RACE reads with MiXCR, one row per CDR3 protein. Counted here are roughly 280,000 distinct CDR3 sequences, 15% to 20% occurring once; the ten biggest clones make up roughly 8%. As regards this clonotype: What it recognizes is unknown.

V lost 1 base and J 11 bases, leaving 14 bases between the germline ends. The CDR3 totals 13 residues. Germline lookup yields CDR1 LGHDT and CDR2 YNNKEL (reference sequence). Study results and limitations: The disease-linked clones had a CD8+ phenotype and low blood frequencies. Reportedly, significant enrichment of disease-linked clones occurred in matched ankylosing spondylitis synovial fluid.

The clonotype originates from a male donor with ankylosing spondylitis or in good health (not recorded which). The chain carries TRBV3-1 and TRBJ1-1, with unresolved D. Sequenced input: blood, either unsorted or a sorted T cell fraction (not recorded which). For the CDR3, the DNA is TGTGCCAGCAGCCAAGGTGGGAAGGGTGAGGCTTTCTTT. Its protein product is CASSQGGKGEAFF.